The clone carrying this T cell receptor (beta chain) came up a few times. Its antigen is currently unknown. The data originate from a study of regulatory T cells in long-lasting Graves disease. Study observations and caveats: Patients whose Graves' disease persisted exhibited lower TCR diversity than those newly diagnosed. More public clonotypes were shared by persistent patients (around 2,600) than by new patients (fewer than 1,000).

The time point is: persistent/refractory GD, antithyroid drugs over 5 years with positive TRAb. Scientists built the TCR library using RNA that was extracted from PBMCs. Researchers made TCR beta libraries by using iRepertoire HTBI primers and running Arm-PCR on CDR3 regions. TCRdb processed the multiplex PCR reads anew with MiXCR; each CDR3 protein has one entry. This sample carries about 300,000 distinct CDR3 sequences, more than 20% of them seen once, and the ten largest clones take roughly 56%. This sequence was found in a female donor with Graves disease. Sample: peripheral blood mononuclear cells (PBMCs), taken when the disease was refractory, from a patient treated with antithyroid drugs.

For the CDR3, the DNA is TGTGCCAGCAGCTTTTGGGCTAGCGGGATGGGGAATGAGCAGTTCTTC. Translated: CASSFWASGMGNEQFF. V is TRBV7-9 and J is TRBJ2-1, with 9 bases lining up with TRBD2. V lost 3 bases, J lost 7 bases, and 10 bases stayed unmatched. The CDR3 contains 16 residues. Germline V lookup: CDR1 SEHNR, CDR2 FQNEAQ (reference sequence).